Following are 16 T cell receptor beta chains from one sample sequenced in a study of T cell repertoires in cytomegalovirus infection. MiXCR was run by TCRdb on the reads, yielding one entry per CDR3 protein. The table includes 400,000 or so distinct CDR3 sequences, 31% detected once. Sequenced: PBMCs. These receptor sequences come from a human donor in good health (CMV status not recorded). Some clones in this sample may be carry-over from other donors' samples.

This clonotype was recorded many times. The CDR3 region is CASSDQPAGVQETQYF. The CDR3, as DNA: TGTGCCAGCAGCGACCAACCCGCGGGCGTCCAAGAGACCCAGTACTTC. The chain is built from TRBV6-1 and TRBJ2-5; D may be TRBD2 (5 bases). Trimming removed 6 bases from V and 1 base from J, with 18 bases in between. Per germline, CDR1 MNHNS and CDR2 SASEGT. The CDR3 has 16 residues.

In this sample, this clonotype turned up many times. The J gene is TRBJ2-7, the V gene TRBV7-2; the D gene could be TRBD1 or TRBD2 (7 bases each). The CDR3 has 14 amino acids. The V end was cut by 5 bases, the J end by 6 bases, with 17 bases between. The germline CDR1 and CDR2 sequences are SGHTA and FQGNSA. CDR3 coding DNA: TGTGCCAGCAGCCGCGGGGAGGGGGCGGCCGAGCAGTACTTC. It is translated as CASSRGEGAAEQYF. Combining the CDR3 with reference TRBV7-2 and TRBJ2-7 gives the whole variable domain GAGVSQSPSNKVTEKGKDVELRCDPISGHTALYWYRQSLGQGLEFLIYFQGNSAPDKSGLPSDRFSAERTGGSVSTLTIQRTQQEDSAVYLCASSRGEGAAEQYFGPGTRLTVT.

This chain uses TRBV7-9 with TRBJ1-4; D not certain. Trimming cost V 7 bases and J 8 bases, with 17 bases left between them. The CDR3 is made up of 14 amino acids. Germline CDR1 SEHNR, CDR2 FQNEAQ (reference sequence). CDR3 nucleotides: TGTGCCAGCACCCCTAGGGAGGGTGTGGAAAAACTGTTTTTT. Amino acid sequence: CASTPREGVEKLFF.

V and J are TRBV9 and TRBJ2-1; D gene unclear. This CDR3 comprises 17 residues. Trimming took off 0 bases at V and 0 bases at J, with 13 bases between the two ends. CDR1 is SGDLS and CDR2 is YYNGEE in the germline V gene. The CDR3, as DNA: TGTGCCAGCAGCGTAGAGCCTACCCGGAGCTCCTACAATGAGCAGTTCTTC. Translated: CASSVEPTRSSYNEQFF.

The chain has TRBV2 and TRBJ1-1; a possible D gene is TRBD1 (6 bases). Germline V lookup: CDR1 SNHLY, CDR2 FYNNEI. V shed 2 bases and J shed 0 bases, with 10 bases lying between them. There are 15 residues in the CDR3. The CDR3 here is CASSESRGMNTEAFF. In DNA, the CDR3 is TGTGCCAGCAGTGAATCCAGGGGAATGAACACTGAAGCTTTCTTT.

This clonotype was observed a few times. The chain carries TRBV5-4 and TRBJ1-4; D is undetermined. CDR3 length: 16 amino acids. CDR1 and CDR2 from the germline V gene are SGHNT and YYREEE (reference sequence). Trimming shortened V by 0 bases and J by 7 bases, and 16 bases separated the two germline ends. CDR3 loop: CASSLGQAKGGEKLFF. CDR3 sequence (DNA): TGTGCCAGCAGCTTGGGCCAGGCGAAGGGAGGTGAAAAACTGTTTTTT.

The chain employs TRBV7-2 and TRBJ2-7; D is possibly TRBD2 (6 bases). Germline CDR1 and CDR2: SGHTA and FQGNSA. The CDR3 is 16 amino acids. V gave up 1 base and J gave up 4 bases, with 17 bases separating them. CDR3 sequence (DNA): TGTGCCAGCAGCTTAGAGTCGGGGGTTTCCTTTTACGAGCAGTACTTC. It specifies CASSLESGVSFYEQYF.

The V and J genes are TRBV20-1 and TRBJ2-1; TRBD2 aligns across 11 bases. CDR3 length: 15 residues. After removal of 4 bases from V and 5 bases from J, the junction contained 7 bases not matched to a gene. The germline V gene encodes CDR1 DFQATT and CDR2 SNEGSKA (reference sequence). The chain's CDR3 is CSATLAGGRNNEQFF. In nucleotides, the CDR3 is TGCAGTGCTACTTTAGCGGGGGGGCGGAACAATGAGCAGTTCTTC.

The chain carries TRBV28 and TRBJ2-4; D might be TRBD1 or TRBD2, each matching 5 bases. The CDR3 loop spans 14 amino acids. The germline CDR1 and CDR2 sequences are MDHEN and SYDVKM. The V end lost 3 bases, the J end lost 8 bases, and 14 bases lay between the germline ends. CDR3 sequence (DNA): TGTGCCAGCAGTTTCAGAATGCTGGGGGACATTCAGTACTTC. Amino acid sequence: CASSFRMLGDIQYF.

The chain is built from TRBV11-3 and TRBJ2-1; D might be TRBD1 (6 bases). The V gene's germline CDR1 is SGHNT and CDR2 YENEEA. Trimming pared 2 bases from V and 10 bases from J, leaving 9 bases between. This CDR3 is 12 amino acids long. CDR3 DNA sequence: TGTGCCAGCAGCTTAAACAGGGACGAGCAGTTCTTC. This codes for CASSLNRDEQFF. The full variable domain, with the rest looked up from reference TRBV11-3 and TRBJ2-1, is EAGVVQSPRYKIIEKKQPVAFWCNPISGHNTLYWYLQNLGQGPELLIRYENEEAVDDSQLPKDRFSAERLKGVDSTLKIQPAELGDSAVYLCASSLNRDEQFFGPGTRLTVL.

The V call is TRBV4-1, the J call TRBJ2-7; D not certain. Trimming removed 4 bases from V and 3 bases from J, with 13 bases in between. CDR3 length: 14 residues. Germline CDR1 is MGHRA and CDR2 is YSYEKL. In nucleotides, the CDR3 is TGCGCCAGCAGCCCCGGAAGTAGCATCTACGAGCAGTACTTC. This encodes CASSPGSSIYEQYF.

This CDR3 is CASSLGRSPQDTQYF. Here the CDR3 DNA reads TGTGCCAGCAGTTTAGGTAGGAGTCCTCAAGATACGCAGTATTTT. The genes are TRBV12-3 or TRBV12-4 and TRBJ2-3; D gene ambiguous. The germline V and J ends were trimmed by 1 base and 5 bases, with 13 bases remaining between them. The length of the CDR3 is 15 residues.

The table lists this clonotype with many counts. The chain is built from TRBV7-3 and TRBJ2-6; tentative D call: TRBD1 (5 bases). The CDR3 runs to 15 residues. Trimming shortened V by 2 bases and J by 3 bases, and 8 bases separated the two germline ends. Germline CDR1 is SGHTA and CDR2 is FQGTGA. CDR3 in amino acids: CASSLQGNGANVLTF. CDR3 nucleotides: TGTGCCAGCAGCTTACAGGGTAATGGGGCCAACGTCCTGACTTTC.

The rearrangement uses TRBV19 and TRBJ2-3; D may be TRBD1 (5 bases). The germline CDR1 and CDR2 sequences are LNHDA and SQIVND (reference sequence). The CDR3 has 16 amino acids. Trimming stripped 0 bases from V and 5 bases from J, with 15 bases between. CDR3 DNA sequence: TGTGCCAGTAGTATAGACGACCGGACATCCCTAGATACGCAGTATTTT. Its protein is CASSIDDRTSLDTQYF.

This sequence joins TRBV7-9 and TRBJ2-5; TRBD1 might be the D (6 bases). This CDR3 region has 15 residues. V lost 8 bases, J lost 5 bases, and 21 bases lay in between. Germline CDR1 SEHNR, CDR2 FQNEAQ (reference sequence). The CDR3 nucleotides read TGTGCCAGCTTGGGGGCCAGGGCAGAGAGGGAGACCCAGTACTTC. Residues: CASLGARAERETQYF.

Remarks on this clonotype: This may be a read error, as it is one base from a much larger clone. V gene TRBV28 combines with J gene TRBJ2-1; 8 bases map to TRBD2. V dropped 7 bases and J dropped 4; count of bases not matched to a gene: 3. Germline V gene sequence: CDR1 MDHEN, CDR2 SYDVKM. This CDR3 has 13 residues. The CDR3 loop reads CASMAGGYNEQFF. The CDR3 coding sequence is TGTGCCAGCATGGCGGGGGGATACAATGAGCAGTTCTTC.